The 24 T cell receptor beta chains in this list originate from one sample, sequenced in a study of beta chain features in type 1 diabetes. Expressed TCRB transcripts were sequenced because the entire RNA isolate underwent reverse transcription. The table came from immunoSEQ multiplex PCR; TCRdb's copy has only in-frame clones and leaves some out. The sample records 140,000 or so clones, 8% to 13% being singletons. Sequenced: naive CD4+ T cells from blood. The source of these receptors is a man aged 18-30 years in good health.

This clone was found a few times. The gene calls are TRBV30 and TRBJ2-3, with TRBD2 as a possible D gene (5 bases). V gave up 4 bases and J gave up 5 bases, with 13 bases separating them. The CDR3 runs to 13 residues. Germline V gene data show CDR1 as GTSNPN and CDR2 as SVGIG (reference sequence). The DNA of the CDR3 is TGTGCCTGGAACGTGGGAGAGAGAGATACGCAGTATTTT. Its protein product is CAWNVGERDTQYF.

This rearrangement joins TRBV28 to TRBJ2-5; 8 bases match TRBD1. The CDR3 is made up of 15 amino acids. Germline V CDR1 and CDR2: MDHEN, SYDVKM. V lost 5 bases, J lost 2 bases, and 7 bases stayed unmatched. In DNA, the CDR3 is TGTGCCAGCAGTGGACAGGGTTTGACGCAAGAGACCCAGTACTTC. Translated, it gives CASSGQGLTQETQYF.

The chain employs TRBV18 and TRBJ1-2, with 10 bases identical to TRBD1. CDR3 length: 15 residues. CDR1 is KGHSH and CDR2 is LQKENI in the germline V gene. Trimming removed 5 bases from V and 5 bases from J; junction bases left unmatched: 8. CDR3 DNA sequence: TGTGCCAGCTCAATCGACAGGGGGCAAGGGTATGGCTACACCTTC. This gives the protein CASSIDRGQGYGYTF.

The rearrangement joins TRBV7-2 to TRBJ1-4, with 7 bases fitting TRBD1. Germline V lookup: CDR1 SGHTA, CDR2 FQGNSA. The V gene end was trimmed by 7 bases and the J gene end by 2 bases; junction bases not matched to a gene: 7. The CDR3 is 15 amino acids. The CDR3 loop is CASTPGGGTNEKLFF. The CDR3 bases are TGTGCCAGCACCCCAGGGGGAGGTACTAATGAAAAACTGTTTTTT.

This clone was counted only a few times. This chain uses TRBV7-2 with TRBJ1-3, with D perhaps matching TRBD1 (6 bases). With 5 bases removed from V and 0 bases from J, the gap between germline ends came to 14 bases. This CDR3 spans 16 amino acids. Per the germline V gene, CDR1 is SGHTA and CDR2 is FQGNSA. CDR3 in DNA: TGTGCCAGCAGCCAGGGGCCGGGATTCTCTGGAAACACCATATATTTT. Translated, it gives CASSQGPGFSGNTIYF.

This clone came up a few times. CDR3 loop: CASSQTGANTGNTIYF. The DNA for the CDR3 is TGTGCCAGCAGCCAAACAGGGGCTAATACTGGAAACACCATATATTTT. The rearrangement links TRBV9 to TRBJ1-3; 7 positions agree with TRBD1. Germline loops: CDR1 SGDLS, CDR2 YYNGEE. The CDR3 has 16 amino acids. V trimming: 4 bases; J trimming: 2 bases; junction bases outside the gene matches: 9.

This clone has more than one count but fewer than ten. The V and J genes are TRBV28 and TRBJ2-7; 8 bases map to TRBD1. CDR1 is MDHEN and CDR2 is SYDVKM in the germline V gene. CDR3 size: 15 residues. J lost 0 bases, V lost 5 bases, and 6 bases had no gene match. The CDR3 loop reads CASSAQGASSYEQYF. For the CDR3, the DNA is TGTGCCAGCAGTGCCCAGGGGGCTAGCTCCTACGAGCAGTACTTC.

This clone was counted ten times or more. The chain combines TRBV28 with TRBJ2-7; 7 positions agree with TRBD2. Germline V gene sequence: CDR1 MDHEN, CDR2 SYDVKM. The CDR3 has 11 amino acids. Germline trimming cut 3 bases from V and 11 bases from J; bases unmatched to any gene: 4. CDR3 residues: CASSLGGYEYF. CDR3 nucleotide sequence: TGTGCCAGCAGTTTGGGGGGGTATGAGTACTTC.

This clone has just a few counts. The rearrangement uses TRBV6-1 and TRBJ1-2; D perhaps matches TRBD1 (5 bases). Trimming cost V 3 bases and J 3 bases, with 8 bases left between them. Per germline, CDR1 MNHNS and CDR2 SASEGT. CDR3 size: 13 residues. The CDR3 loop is CASSETAHYGYTF. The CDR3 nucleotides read TGTGCCAGCAGTGAGACAGCGCACTATGGCTACACCTTC.

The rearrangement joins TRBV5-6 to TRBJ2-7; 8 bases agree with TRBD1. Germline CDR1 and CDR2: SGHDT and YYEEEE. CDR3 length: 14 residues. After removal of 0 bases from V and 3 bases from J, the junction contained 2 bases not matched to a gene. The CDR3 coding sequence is TGTGCCAGCAGCTTGGGGGACAGGCACTACGAGCAGTACTTC. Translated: CASSLGDRHYEQYF.

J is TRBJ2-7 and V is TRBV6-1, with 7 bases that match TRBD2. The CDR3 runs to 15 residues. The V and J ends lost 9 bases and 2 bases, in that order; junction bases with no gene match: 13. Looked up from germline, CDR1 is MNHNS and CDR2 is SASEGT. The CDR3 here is CASSSVGGWTYEQYF. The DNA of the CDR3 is TGTGCCAGTTCTTCTGTGGGGGGGTGGACCTACGAGCAGTACTTC.

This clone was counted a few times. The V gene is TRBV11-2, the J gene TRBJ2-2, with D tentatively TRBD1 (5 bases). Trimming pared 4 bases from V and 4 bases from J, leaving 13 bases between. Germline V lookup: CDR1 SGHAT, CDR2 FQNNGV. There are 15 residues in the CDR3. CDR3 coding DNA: TGTGCCAGCAGCTACCCTAGGGGTCGCACCGGGGAGCTGTTTTTT. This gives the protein CASSYPRGRTGELFF.

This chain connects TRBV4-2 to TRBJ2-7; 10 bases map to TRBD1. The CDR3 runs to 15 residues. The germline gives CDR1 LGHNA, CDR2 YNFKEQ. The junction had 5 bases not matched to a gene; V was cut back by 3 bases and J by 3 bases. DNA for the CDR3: TGTGCCAGCAGCCAGCCGGGACAGGGGCGCTACGAGCAGTACTTC. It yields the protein CASSQPGQGRYEQYF.

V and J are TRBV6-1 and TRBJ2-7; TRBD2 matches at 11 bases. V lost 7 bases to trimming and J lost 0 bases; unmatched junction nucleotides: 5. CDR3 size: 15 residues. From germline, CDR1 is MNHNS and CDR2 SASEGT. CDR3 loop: CASTLTSGASYEQYF. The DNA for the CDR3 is TGTGCCAGCACCCTGACTAGCGGGGCCTCCTACGAGCAGTACTTC.

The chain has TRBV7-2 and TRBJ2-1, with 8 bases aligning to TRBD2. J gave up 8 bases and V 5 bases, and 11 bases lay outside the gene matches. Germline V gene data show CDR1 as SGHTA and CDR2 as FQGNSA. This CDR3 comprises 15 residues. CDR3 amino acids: CASSREGRGMDEQFF. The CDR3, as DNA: TGTGCCAGCAGCCGGGAGGGACGGGGTATGGATGAGCAGTTCTTC.

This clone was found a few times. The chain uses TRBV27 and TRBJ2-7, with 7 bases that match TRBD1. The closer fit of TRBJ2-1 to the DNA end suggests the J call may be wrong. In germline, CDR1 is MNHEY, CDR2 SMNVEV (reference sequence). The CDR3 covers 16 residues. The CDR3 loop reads CASSSRIRDSHNEQFF. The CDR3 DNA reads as TGTGCCAGCAGTTCAAGAATCCGGGACAGCCACAATGAGCAGTTCTTC.

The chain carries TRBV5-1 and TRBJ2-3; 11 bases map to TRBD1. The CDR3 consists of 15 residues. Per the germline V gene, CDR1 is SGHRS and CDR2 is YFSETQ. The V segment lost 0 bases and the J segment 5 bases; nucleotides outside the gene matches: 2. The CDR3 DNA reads TGCGCCAGCAGCTTGGGGGACAGGGGGTTAGATACGCAGTATTTT. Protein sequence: CASSLGDRGLDTQYF.

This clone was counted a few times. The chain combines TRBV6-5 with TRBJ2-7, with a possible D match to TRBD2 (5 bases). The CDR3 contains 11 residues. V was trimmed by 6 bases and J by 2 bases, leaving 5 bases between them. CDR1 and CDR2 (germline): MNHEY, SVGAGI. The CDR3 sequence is CASRTTYEQYF. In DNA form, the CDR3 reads TGTGCCAGCAGGACTACCTACGAGCAGTACTTC.

CDR3 protein: CASSPPGLGDGGSPLHF. The CDR3 DNA is TGTGCCAGCTCACCACCTGGTTTAGGGGATGGTGGCTCACCCCTCCACTTT. The chain carries TRBV18 and TRBJ1-6; tentatively, D is TRBD1 (5 bases). This CDR3 has 17 amino acids. Trimming left V 0 bases short and J 10 bases short, with 19 bases between. CDR1 is KGHSH, CDR2 LQKENI, per germline. The complete variable domain, with remaining parts taken from reference TRBV18 and TRBJ1-6, reads NAGVMQNPRHLVRRRGQEARLRCSPMKGHSHVYWYRQLPEEGLKFMVYLQKENIIDESGMPKERFSAEFPKEGPSILRIQQVVRGDSAAYFCASSPPGLGDGGSPLHFGNGTRLTVT.

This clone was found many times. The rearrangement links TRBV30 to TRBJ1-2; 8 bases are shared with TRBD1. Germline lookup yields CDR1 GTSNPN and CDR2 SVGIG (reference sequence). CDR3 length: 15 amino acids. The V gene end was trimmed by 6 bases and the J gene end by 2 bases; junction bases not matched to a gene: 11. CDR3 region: CACSGTGFPNYGYTF. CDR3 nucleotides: TGTGCCTGTTCCGGGACAGGTTTCCCCAACTATGGCTACACCTTC.

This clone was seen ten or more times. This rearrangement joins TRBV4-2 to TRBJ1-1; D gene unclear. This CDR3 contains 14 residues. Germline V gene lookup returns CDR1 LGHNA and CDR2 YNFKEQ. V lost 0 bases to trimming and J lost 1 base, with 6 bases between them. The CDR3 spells CASSQEGRNTEAFF. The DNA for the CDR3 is TGTGCCAGCAGCCAAGAGGGCAGGAACACTGAAGCTTTCTTT.

The CDR3 DNA reads as TGTGCCAGCTCAGAGCGGGGAGATCCACTCTATGGCTACACCTTC. Protein: CASSERGDPLYGYTF. The V gene is TRBV18, the J gene TRBJ1-2; the D is unclear. Germline CDR1 reads KGHSH; CDR2 reads LQKENI. The V end was cut by 5 bases, the J end by 4 bases, with 17 bases between. The CDR3 consists of 15 residues.

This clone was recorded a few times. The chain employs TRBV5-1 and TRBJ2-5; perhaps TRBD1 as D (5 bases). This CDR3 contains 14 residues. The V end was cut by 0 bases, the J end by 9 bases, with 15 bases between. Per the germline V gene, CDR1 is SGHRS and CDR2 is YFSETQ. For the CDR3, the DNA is TGCGCCAGCAGCTTGGCGCAGGGTCCCGTCGCCCAGTACTTC. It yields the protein CASSLAQGPVAQYF.

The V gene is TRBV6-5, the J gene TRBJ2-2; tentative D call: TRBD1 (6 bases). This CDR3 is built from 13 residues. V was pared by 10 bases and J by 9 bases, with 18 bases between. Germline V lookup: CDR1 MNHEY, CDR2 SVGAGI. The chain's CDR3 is CATQGQLGRELFF. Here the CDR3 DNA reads TGTGCCACCCAGGGGCAGTTAGGCAGGGAGCTGTTTTTT.